The rows below give T cell receptor beta chains drawn from one sample of a study of T cells in Graves' hyperthyroidism and ophthalmopathy. TCRdb ran MiXCR on the multiplex PCR reads and lists one entry per CDR3 protein. The sample shows approximately 500,000 distinct CDR3 sequences, about 45% of them seen only once. The sample was peripheral blood or thyroid tissue (not recorded which). Receptor source: a woman between 18 and 29 years old with Graves' hyperthyroidism. CDR3s include the opening cysteine and the closing phenylalanine or tryptophan. The D gene is left open where the match is weak. Clone sizes are given selectively: once, few, many, or a class where the clone is expanded.

TRBV7-2	NA	12	TRBJ1-2	many	TGTGCCAGCAGCCCTATGGGCCCTGGCTACACCTTC	CASSPMGPGYTF
TRBV7-2	NA	15	TRBJ1-4	NA	TGTGCCAGCAGCTTCGTGCAGGATCAAAATGAAAAACTGTTTTTT	CASSFVQDQNEKLFF
TRBV2	NA	17	TRBJ2-5	NA	TGTGCCAGCAGTGAAGTACCCTGGGGGGGAGGGGGAGAGACCCAGTACTTC	CASSEVPWGGGGETQYF
TRBV6-1	NA	16	TRBJ2-5	many	TGTGCCAGCAGTGAAGCAACAGGACAGATGTGGGAGACCCAGTACTTC	CASSEATGQMWETQYF
TRBV10-3	NA	13	TRBJ1-2	NA	TGTGCCATCAGTGAGGAGGGAGACTATGGCTACACCTTC	CAISEEGDYGYTF
TRBV27	NA	14	TRBJ2-2	NA	TGTGCCAGCAGTTACCACCGACAGACCGGGGAGCTGTTTTTT	CASSYHRQTGELFF
TRBV5-1	NA	16	TRBJ2-2	once	TGCGCCAGCAGCTTGGGCGGTATTCGTTCGGCCGGGGAGCTGTTTTTT	CASSLGGIRSAGELFF
TRBV2	TRBD2	17	TRBJ2-5	NA	TGTGCCAGCAGTGAGGGACTAGCGGGAGGGCCACGGGAGACCCAGTACTTC	CASSEGLAGGPRETQYF
TRBV29-1	NA	12	TRBJ1-1	many	TGCAGCGTTTTGGCCTTTGGCACTGAAGCTTTCTTT	CSVLAFGTEAFF
TRBV29-1	NA	12	TRBJ2-7	few	TGCAGCGTCTTGACTGACTCCTACGAGCAGTACTTC	CSVLTDSYEQYF
TRBV7-2	TRBD2	14	TRBJ2-7	many	TGTGCCAGCACCGCGGGAGGGTCCCCCTACGAGCAGTACTTC	CASTAGGSPYEQYF
TRBV29-1	TRBD1	14	TRBJ2-7	many	TGCAGCGTTGTCCCCGGGACAGGAGCCTACGAGCAGTACTTC	CSVVPGTGAYEQYF
TRBV30	NA	12	TRBJ2-5	few	TGTGCCTGGATGGGAGGAGGGGAGACCCAGTACTTC	CAWMGGGETQYF
TRBV10-3	TRBD1	16	TRBJ2-2	NA	TGTGCCATCAGTGGGGCGGGACAGGGGACCACCGGGGAGCTGTTTTTT	CAISGAGQGTTGELFF
TRBV7-2	NA	14	TRBJ1-5	many	TGTGCCAGCAGCTTGGGGTACGGCAATCAGCCCCAGCATTTT	CASSLGYGNQPQHF
TRBV11-1	NA	16	TRBJ1-4	NA	TGTGCCAGCAGCCAAGGAGGGGTCGCGACTAATGAAAAACTGTTTTTT	CASSQGGVATNEKLFF
TRBV15	NA	14	TRBJ1-6	NA	TGTGCCACCAGCAGAGTTGTAGGGAATTCACCCCTCCACTTT	CATSRVVGNSPLHF
TRBV30	NA	13	TRBJ1-1	many	TGTGCCTGGAGTGTGGGCCTAGGTTCCGAAGCTTTCTTT	CAWSVGLGSEAFF
TRBV6-5	NA	11	TRBJ1-6	many	TGTGCCAGCGGCCAGCATTCACCCCTCCACTTT	CASGQHSPLHF
TRBV4-1	NA	15	TRBJ2-7	many	TGCGCCAGCAGCCCCCAGGCGGGACCCTTCTACGAGCAGTACTTC	CASSPQAGPFYEQYF
TRBV3-1	NA	15	TRBJ1-1	NA	TGTGCCAGCAGCCACGCCGGACAGATGAACACTGAAGCTTTCTTT	CASSHAGQMNTEAFF
TRBV30	TRBD1	13	TRBJ1-5	NA	TGTGCCTGGAGGGGACAGTCTGCTCAGCCCCAGCATTTT	CAWRGQSAQPQHF
TRBV5-1	NA	14	TRBJ1-1	NA	TGCGCCAGCAGCTTGCTAACAGGGAGTAATGAAGCTTTCTTT	CASSLLTGSNEAFF
TRBV10-2	TRBD2	16	TRBJ2-7	NA	TGCGCCAGCAGAAGGACTAGCGGGATGATCCGCTACGAGCAGTACTTC	CASRRTSGMIRYEQYF
TRBV20-1	NA	12	TRBJ2-5	once	TGCAGTGCCCCCGCTTATGGGGAGACCCAGTACTTC	CSAPAYGETQYF
TRBV14	NA	10	TRBJ2-7	many	TGTGCCAGCGGTTACTACGAGCAGTACTTC	CASGYYEQYF
TRBV2	NA	17	TRBJ1-1	NA	TGTGCCAGCAGTTTAGGGAGGGGCTCCCCGCGGGGCACTGAAGCTTTCTTT	CASSLGRGSPRGTEAFF
TRBV7-2	TRBD2	15	TRBJ2-5	many	TGTGCCAGCAGCTTAGTTGGCGGGAGGGTGGAGACCCAGTACTTC	CASSLVGGRVETQYF
TRBV12-3/TRBV12-4	NA	14	TRBJ2-5	many	TGTGCCAGCAGTTTTTCAGGGGCGGTTGAGACCCAGTACTTC	CASSFSGAVETQYF
TRBV7-7	TRBD1	15	TRBJ2-2	NA	TGTGCTGGCAGCCTCGGGACAGGGTGGACCGGGGAGCTGTTTTTT	CAGSLGTGWTGELFF
TRBV4-1	TRBD1	17	TRBJ2-2	NA	TGCGCCAGCACACTCGGAACAGGGGGCGCCGACACCGGGGAGCTGTTTTTT	CASTLGTGGADTGELFF
TRBV5-1	NA	13	TRBJ1-2	many	TGCGCCAGCGCACCCGCAGGGGAGAATGGCTACACCTTC	CASAPAGENGYTF
TRBV24-1	TRBD2	16	TRBJ2-5	few	TGTGCCACCAGTGATCCGCGGGAGGCGACCCAAGAGACCCAGTACTTC	CATSDPREATQETQYF
TRBV7-2	TRBD2	16	TRBJ2-3	NA	TGTGCCAGCAGCCCCCTGCTAGCGGGAGGCACAGATACGCAGTATTTT	CASSPLLAGGTDTQYF
TRBV7-3	NA	15	TRBJ1-2	NA	TGTGCCAGCAGCCCTGACGGGGGCGCCGACTATGGCTACACCTTC	CASSPDGGADYGYTF
TRBV24-1	TRBD1	14	TRBJ2-3	few	TGTGCCACCAGAGGGACAGCCGACACAGATACGCAGTATTTT	CATRGTADTDTQYF
TRBV2	TRBD2	15	TRBJ2-1	NA	TGTGCCAGCCACACGGGACTAGCGGGAGTTGGTGAGCAGTTCTTC	CASHTGLAGVGEQFF
TRBV7-8	NA	15	TRBJ1-2	many	TGTGCCAGCAGCTTAGCTCTTAGGGCAGGGGCCGGCTACACCTTC	CASSLALRAGAGYTF
TRBV6-5	TRBD1	13	TRBJ2-7	NA	TGTGCCAGCAGTTACCTCAAGACAGGGGAGCAGTACTTC	CASSYLKTGEQYF
TRBV7-9	NA	14	TRBJ2-7	many	TGTGCCAGCAGCTTAGAAGGCCGTCCCTACGAGCAGTACTTC	CASSLEGRPYEQYF
TRBV5-8	TRBD1	13	TRBJ1-2	many	TGTGCCAGCAGCTTGGAGGGGGCAGGGGGCTACACCTTC	CASSLEGAGGYTF
TRBV9	TRBD1	15	TRBJ2-5	many	TGTGCCAGCAGCGCCGGACAGGGCCCAAGGGGGACCCAGTACTTC	CASSAGQGPRGTQYF
TRBV11-1	TRBD1	14	TRBJ2-5	NA	TGTGCCAGCAGCCGACAGGGGGCGTGGGAGACCCAGTACTTC	CASSRQGAWETQYF
TRBV7-8	NA	13	TRBJ1-3	few	TGTGCCAGCAGTCGCCTTTCTGGAAACACCATATATTTT	CASSRLSGNTIYF
TRBV19	NA	16	TRBJ2-2	NA	TGTGCCAGTAGCCTGACGGGAGCCACTACTACTGGGGAGCTGTTTTTT	CASSLTGATTTGELFF
TRBV2	NA	13	TRBJ2-5	NA	TGTGCCAGCAGTGACAGGAGGGAAGAGACCCAGTACTTC	CASSDRREETQYF
TRBV7-2	NA	13	TRBJ2-3	NA	TGTGCCAGCAGCACCCGACAGGCAGATACGCAGTATTTT	CASSTRQADTQYF
TRBV19	NA	14	TRBJ2-2	many	TGTGCCAGTAAGGGAGGAGGGGACACCGGGGAGCTGTTTTTT	CASKGGGDTGELFF
TRBV14	NA	13	TRBJ2-7	many	TGTGCCAGCAGCCGATCTTGGGGCAACGAGCAGTACTTC	CASSRSWGNEQYF
TRBV7-9	TRBD2	16	TRBJ2-5	many	TGTGCCAGCAGCTCCCTTGGGGAGGGCCTAATAGAGACCCAGTACTTC	CASSSLGEGLIETQYF
TRBV4-2	NA	15	TRBJ2-2	NA	TGTGCCAGCAGCCTGGGGAAGGGAGTAGCGCAGGAGCTGTTTTTT	CASSLGKGVAQELFF
TRBV7-2	NA	14	TRBJ1-1	many	TGTGCCAGCAGCTTAGTCGGGGCTAGGACTGAAGCTTTCTTT	CASSLVGARTEAFF